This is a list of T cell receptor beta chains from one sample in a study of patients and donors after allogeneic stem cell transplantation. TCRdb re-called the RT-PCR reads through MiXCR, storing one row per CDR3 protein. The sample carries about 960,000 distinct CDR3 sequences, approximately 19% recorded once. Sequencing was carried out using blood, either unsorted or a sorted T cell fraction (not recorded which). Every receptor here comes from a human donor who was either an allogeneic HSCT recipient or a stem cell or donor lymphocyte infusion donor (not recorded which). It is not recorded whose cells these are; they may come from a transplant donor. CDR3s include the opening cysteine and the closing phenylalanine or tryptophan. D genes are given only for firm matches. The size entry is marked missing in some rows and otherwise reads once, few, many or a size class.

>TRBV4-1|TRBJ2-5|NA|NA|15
TGCGCCAGCAGCCAATTAGGGGGAAAACAAGAGACCCAGTACTTC
CASSQLGGKQETQYF
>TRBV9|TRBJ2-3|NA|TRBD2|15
TGTGCCAGCACCCCCGGATCCGGGAGGGGAGATACGCAGTATTTT
CASTPGSGRGDTQYF
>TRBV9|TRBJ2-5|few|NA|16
TGTGCCAGCGGGTTATCCGGGCTGCTACCAATAGAGACCCAGTACTTC
CASGLSGLLPIETQYF
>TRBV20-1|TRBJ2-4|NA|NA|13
TGCAGTGCTAGAGATCTGGGAAGGAACATTCAGTACTTC
CSARDLGRNIQYF
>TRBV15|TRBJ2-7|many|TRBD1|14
TGTGCCACCACCAGAGACAGGGGAGACTACGAGCAGTACTTC
CATTRDRGDYEQYF
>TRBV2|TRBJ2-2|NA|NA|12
TGTGCCTGCAGGAAGAACACCGGGGAGCTGTTTTTT
CACRKNTGELFF
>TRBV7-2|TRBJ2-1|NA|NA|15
TGTGCCAGCAGCTCGGACGGACAGTCCTACAATGAGCAGTTCTTC
CASSSDGQSYNEQFF
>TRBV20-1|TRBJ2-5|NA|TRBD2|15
TGCAGTGCTAGAGATGGGAGGGGAAGCCAAGAGACCCAGTACTTC
CSARDGRGSQETQYF
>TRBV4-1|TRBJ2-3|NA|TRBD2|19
TGCGCCAGCAGCCAAGCGGAGACTAGCGGGCGTGCTAGCACAGATACGCAGTATTTT
CASSQAETSGRASTDTQYF
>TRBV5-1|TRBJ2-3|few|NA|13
TGCGCCAGCAGCTCCAAAGTGAAAGATACGCAGTATTTT
CASSSKVKDTQYF
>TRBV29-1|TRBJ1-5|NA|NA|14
TGCAGCGTGGAGGACAGTAATAGCAATCAGCCCCAGCATTTT
CSVEDSNSNQPQHF
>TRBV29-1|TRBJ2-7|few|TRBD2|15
TGCAGCGTGGGTGCCGCTAGCGGTAAAGCCTACGAGCAGTACTTC
CSVGAASGKAYEQYF
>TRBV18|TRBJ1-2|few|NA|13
TGTGCCAGCTCACCAGAGGAGCGTAGGGGCTACACCTTC
CASSPEERRGYTF
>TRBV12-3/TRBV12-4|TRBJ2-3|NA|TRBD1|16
TGTGCCAGCACCCCCCAGGGGGCGCGAGGCACAGATACGCAGTATTTT
CASTPQGARGTDTQYF
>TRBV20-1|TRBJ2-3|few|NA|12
TGCAGTGCTGGCCGGGACAAGGGTACGCAGTATTTT
CSAGRDKGTQYF
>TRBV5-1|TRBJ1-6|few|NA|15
TGCGCCAGCAGAGTGGACACCTCCTATAATTCACCCCTCCACTTT
CASRVDTSYNSPLHF
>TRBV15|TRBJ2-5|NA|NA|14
TGTGCCACCAGCCGACCCAGGGACCAAGAGACCCAGTACTTC
CATSRPRDQETQYF
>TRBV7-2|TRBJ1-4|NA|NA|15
TGTGCCAGCAGCTTAGTGGCAACAACTAATGAAAAACTGTTTTTT
CASSLVATTNEKLFF
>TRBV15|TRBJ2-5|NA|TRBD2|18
TGTGCCACCAGCAGAGATGCAACTAGCGGGAGGGGTAAGGAGACCCAGTACTTC
CATSRDATSGRGKETQYF
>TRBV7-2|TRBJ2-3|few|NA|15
TGTGCCAGCAGCGTCCGGGGTAGAAGCACAGATACGCAGTATTTT
CASSVRGRSTDTQYF
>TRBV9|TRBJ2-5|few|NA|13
TGTGCCAGCAGGTTGACTTCGGAAGAGACCCAGTACTTC
CASRLTSEETQYF
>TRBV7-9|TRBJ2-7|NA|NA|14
TGTGCCAGCAGCTTAGCTCGGTACCCCTACGAGCAGTACTTC
CASSLARYPYEQYF
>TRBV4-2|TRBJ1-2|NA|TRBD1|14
TGTGCCAGCAGCCTGGGACAGGGGAGTGAGGGCTACACCTTC
CASSLGQGSEGYTF
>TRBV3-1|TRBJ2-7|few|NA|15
TGTGCCAGCAGCCAAGAGGTGGGTTTCACTTACGAGCAGTACTTC
CASSQEVGFTYEQYF